Shown below are 17 T cell receptor beta chains from a single sample sequenced in a study of shared clonotypes between healthy human individuals. Naive-designated CD8 cells lacked CD45RO, were positively enriched for CCR7, and omitted terminally differentiated effector memory CD45RA+ cells. TCRdb's table, derived via immunoSEQ multiplex PCR, lists solely in-frame clones and lacks some. This table has under 850,000 clones, around 92% appearing once. The specimen was naive CD8+ T cells sorted from blood. The receptors shown here come from a young man in good health.

The rearrangement joins TRBV29-1 to TRBJ2-3; 8 bases are a match to TRBD2. Germline V gene data show CDR1 as SQVTM and CDR2 as ANQGSEA. This CDR3 has 16 amino acids. V was pared by 3 bases and J by 4 bases, with 12 bases of the junction left unmatched. The DNA for the CDR3 is TGCAGCGTTGATCCTCCGCGGCGGGAGGAACCAGATACGCAGTATTTT. Translated: CSVDPPRREEPDTQYF.

The V call is TRBV27, the J call TRBJ2-1, with 13 bases lining up with TRBD2. This CDR3 is built from 15 residues. The V segment lost 10 bases and the J segment 8 bases; nucleotides outside the gene matches: 11. CDR1 and CDR2 from the germline V gene are MNHEY and SMNVEV (reference sequence). The CDR3 loop is CATKGGLAGTHEQFF. In nucleotides, the CDR3 is TGTGCCACCAAGGGGGGACTAGCGGGAACACATGAGCAGTTCTTC.

The chain carries TRBV11-3 and TRBJ2-1, with D maybe TRBD2 (5 bases). This CDR3 is built from 16 residues. Trimming shortened V by 5 bases and J by 7 bases, and 21 bases separated the two germline ends. Germline V gives CDR1 SGHNT, CDR2 YENEEA. The CDR3 region is CASSPTSGGHENEQFF. CDR3 coding DNA: TGTGCCAGCAGCCCGACTTCTGGCGGGCACGAAAATGAGCAGTTCTTC.

In regard to this clone: Other DNA sequences of this sample code for an identical CDR3. This sequence joins TRBV15 and TRBJ1-5; D remains ambiguous. Per the germline V gene, CDR1 is LNHNV and CDR2 is YYDKDF (reference sequence). Trimming took off 3 bases at V and 4 bases at J, with 4 bases between the two ends. This CDR3 contains 12 residues. The CDR3 DNA is TGTGCCACCAGCAGGGAAAATCAGCCCCAGCATTTT. It codes for CATSRENQPQHF. The variable domain in full, completed from reference TRBV15 and TRBJ1-5, reads DAMVIQNPRYQVTQFGKPVTLSCSQTLNHNVMYWYQQKSSQAPKLLFHYYDKDFNNEADTPDNFQSRRPNTSFCFLDIRSPGLGDTAMYLCATSRENQPQHFGDGTRLSIL.

The rearrangement uses TRBV5-4 and TRBJ2-3; D not certain. CDR1 is SGHNT and CDR2 is YYREEE in the germline V gene (reference sequence). V was cut by 4 bases and J by 5 bases, with 5 bases left in between. The CDR3 totals 11 residues. CDR3 nucleotides: TGTGCCAGCAGCCGATTAGATACGCAGTATTTT. It codes for CASSRLDTQYF. Using reference TRBV5-4 and TRBJ2-3 for the parts outside the CDR3, the full variable domain is ETGVTQSPTHLIKTRGQQVTLRCSSQSGHNTVSWYQQALGQGPQFIFQYYREEENGRGNFPPRFSGLQFPNYSSELNVNALELDDSALYLCASSRLDTQYFGPGTRLTVL.

This clone was seen only once. The chain has TRBV21-1 and TRBJ2-5; the D call TRBD1 from the table was never checked on the DNA. TRBV21-1 corresponds to a pseudogene. The CDR3 length is 12 residues. The CDR3 nucleotides read TGTGCCAGCGAGACAGGGCTAGAGACCCAGTACTTC. Translating gives CASETGLETQYF.

This clone was picked up one time. The chain links TRBV6-5 to TRBJ2-3, with 11 bases aligning to TRBD2. Germline assignment: CDR1 MNHEY and CDR2 SVGAGI. The J segment lost 5 bases and the V segment lost 0 bases, leaving 4 bases of the junction unmatched. The CDR3 totals 16 residues. This CDR3 reads CASSYSTSGVGDTQYF. DNA of the CDR3: TGTGCCAGCAGTTACTCGACTAGCGGGGTGGGAGATACGCAGTATTTT.

This chain joins TRBV4-3 and TRBJ2-1; perhaps TRBD1 as D (6 bases). V was trimmed by 0 bases and J by 2 bases, leaving 8 bases between them. This CDR3 is 15 amino acids long. CDR1 and CDR2 from the germline V gene are LGHNA and YSLEER. DNA of the CDR3: TGCGCCAGCAGCCAAGACACAGGGACCTACAATGAGCAGTTCTTC. Amino acid sequence: CASSQDTGTYNEQFF.

The rearrangement uses TRBV5-1 and TRBJ2-7; 9 positions agree with TRBD2. Germline V gives CDR1 SGHRS, CDR2 YFSETQ. The CDR3 loop spans 15 amino acids. V trimming: 3 bases; J trimming: 5 bases; junction bases outside the gene matches: 9. CDR3 bases: TGCGCCAGCAGCTCCCTGCGGGAGGGTCACGACGAGCAGTACTTC. Translated, it gives CASSSLREGHDEQYF.

The V call is TRBV27, the J call TRBJ2-7; either TRBD1 or TRBD2 may fit D (5 bases each). This CDR3 comprises 13 residues. V dropped 6 bases and J dropped 7 bases, with 16 bases sitting between them. Looked up from germline, CDR1 is MNHEY and CDR2 is SMNVEV (reference sequence). This CDR3 reads CASRGGTAWEQYF. Written as DNA, the CDR3 is TGTGCCAGCAGGGGTGGGACCGCCTGGGAGCAGTACTTC.

The chain combines TRBV29-1 with TRBJ2-7; a possible D gene is TRBD2 (5 bases). Trimming stripped 3 bases from V and 6 bases from J, with 12 bases between. CDR3 length: 12 residues. The germline gives CDR1 SQVTM, CDR2 ANQGSEA. CDR3 loop: CSVDSRGGEQYF. In DNA, the CDR3 is TGCAGCGTTGATAGCCGGGGTGGCGAGCAGTACTTC.

This clone was counted once. DNA of the CDR3: TGTGCCACCAGCAGTGGCGGGGTGTTACAGGCCGAGGGAAACTATGGCTACACCTTC. Protein: CATSSGGVLQAEGNYGYTF. The rearrangement links TRBV15 to TRBJ1-2; maybe TRBD1 (5 bases). Deletions cut 3 bases from V and 2 bases from J, with 25 bases between. The CDR3 is made up of 19 amino acids. Germline values: CDR1 LNHNV, CDR2 YYDKDF (reference sequence).

The chain is built from TRBV9 and TRBJ2-1, with D uncertain. CDR1 and CDR2 from the germline V gene are SGDLS and YYNGEE. Trimming took off 0 bases at V and 2 bases at J, with 9 bases between the two ends. The CDR3 totals 15 residues. The CDR3 DNA follows: TGTGCCAGCAGCGTAGACGGGTTGGCCTACAATGAGCAGTTCTTC. It codes for CASSVDGLAYNEQFF.

Only one count was recorded for this clone. The chain joins TRBV7-9 to TRBJ2-5, with 7 bases identical to TRBD1. The CDR3 spans 14 residues. The junction had 8 bases not matched to a gene; V was cut back by 5 bases and J by 5 bases. Germline V gene data show CDR1 as SEHNR and CDR2 as FQNEAQ (reference sequence). The CDR3 reads CASSRDRAWETQYF. Written as DNA, the CDR3 is TGTGCCAGCAGCCGAGACAGGGCATGGGAGACCCAGTACTTC.

The chain couples TRBV7-9 to TRBJ2-3; D is uncertain. The germline gives CDR1 SEHNR, CDR2 FQNEAQ (reference sequence). There are 15 residues in the CDR3. The V end was cut by 2 bases, the J end by 6 bases, with 15 bases between. The CDR3 nucleotides are TGTGCCAGCAGCTTATATGGCGGAGAGGTGGATACGCAGTATTTT. Its translation is CASSLYGGEVDTQYF.

J is TRBJ2-3 and V is TRBV10-1; D call uncertain. The CDR3 covers 15 residues. The germline CDR1 and CDR2 sequences are WNHNN and SYGVQD (reference sequence). Trimming took off 1 base at V and 1 base at J, with 9 bases between the two ends. The CDR3 loop reads CASSEFKRGTDTQYF. The CDR3, as DNA: TGCGCCAGCAGTGAGTTCAAACGCGGCACAGATACGCAGTATTTT.

The chain recombines TRBV9 with TRBJ2-7; 8 nucleotides line up with TRBD1. The ends lost 3 bases at V and 6 bases at J; junction bases unmatched: 11. Germline V gene lookup returns CDR1 SGDLS and CDR2 YYNGEE. The CDR3 is 15 residues long. The CDR3 region has the DNA TGTGCCAGCAGCGCATGGACAGGGCCAACATCCGAGCAGTACTTC. As protein: CASSAWTGPTSEQYF.